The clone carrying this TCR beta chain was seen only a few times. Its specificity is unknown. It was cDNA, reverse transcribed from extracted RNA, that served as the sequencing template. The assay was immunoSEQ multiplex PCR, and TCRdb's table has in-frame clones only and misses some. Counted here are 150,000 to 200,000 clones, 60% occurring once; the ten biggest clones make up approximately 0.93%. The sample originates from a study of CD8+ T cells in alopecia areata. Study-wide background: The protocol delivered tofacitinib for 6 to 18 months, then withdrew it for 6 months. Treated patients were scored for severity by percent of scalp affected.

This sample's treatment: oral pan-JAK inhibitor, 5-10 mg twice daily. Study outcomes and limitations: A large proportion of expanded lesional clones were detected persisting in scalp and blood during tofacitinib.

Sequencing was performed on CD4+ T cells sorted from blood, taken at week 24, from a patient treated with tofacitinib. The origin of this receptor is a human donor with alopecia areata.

The CDR3 region has the DNA TGTGCCAGTAGTATTCTAGGAGCGGTTATGAGCAATCAGCCCCAGCATTTT. Protein: CASSILGAVMSNQPQHF. The chain links TRBV19 to TRBJ1-5, with D unclear. CDR1 and CDR2 (germline): LNHDA, SQIVND (reference sequence). Between the trimmed V and J ends, which lost 3 bases and 1 base, there was a span of 16 bases. The CDR3 is 17 residues long.